The clone carrying this T cell receptor beta chain was recorded once. The listed genes are named as in mouse. The read falls 1 residue short of the CDR3 end, and the missing part is taken from the germline J gene. These data come from a study of tissue T cells after allogeneic stem cell transplantation. Germline values: CDR1 SGHDT, CDR2 FRDEAV. V shed 2 bases and J 3 bases; nucleotides not matched to a gene: 0. This CDR3 has 14 amino acids. Data came from immunoSEQ multiplex PCR; TCRdb stores just in-frame clones and leaves some out. In the table there are roughly 20,000 clones, almost 70% of which are singletons.

The sequenced material came from blood. The gene calls are TRBV14 and TRBJ2-5, with TRBD2 matching over 10 bases. This TCR derives from a female BALB/c mouse in good health. Mouse strain MHC haplotype: H2-d. The CDR3 DNA, read in part, is TGTGCCAGCAGTTTACTGGGGGGGCAAGACACCCAGTAC. The encoded protein is CASSLLGGQDTQY. The CDR3, in full, reads CASSLLGGQDTQYF.